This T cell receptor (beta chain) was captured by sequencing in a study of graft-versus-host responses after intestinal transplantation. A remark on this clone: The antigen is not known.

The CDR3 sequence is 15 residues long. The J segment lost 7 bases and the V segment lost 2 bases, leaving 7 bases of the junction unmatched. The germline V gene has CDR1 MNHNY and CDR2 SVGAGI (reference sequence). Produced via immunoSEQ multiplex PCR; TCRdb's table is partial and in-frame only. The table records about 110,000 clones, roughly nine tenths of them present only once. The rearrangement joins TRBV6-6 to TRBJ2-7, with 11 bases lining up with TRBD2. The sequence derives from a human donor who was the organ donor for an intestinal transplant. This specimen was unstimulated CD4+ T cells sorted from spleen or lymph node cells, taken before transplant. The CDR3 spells CASSYAASGRFEQYF. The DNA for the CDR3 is TGTGCCAGCAGTTACGCCGCTAGCGGGAGGTTTGAGCAGTACTTC.